This T cell receptor beta chain is from a study of response to subunit inactivated influenza vaccine. Study findings and constraints: The authors proposed limited new T cell recruitment per seasonal influenza vaccination.

One entry per CDR3 protein, called by TCRdb with MiXCR from the RT-PCR reads. The sample has 710,000 or so distinct CDR3 sequences, around 16% seen once. This clonotype was counted a few times. What it binds is not known. This CDR3 is 14 amino acids long. Trimming took 6 bases from V and 2 from J, leaving 11 bases between them. In germline, CDR1 is SQVTM, CDR2 ANQGSEA. The rearrangement joins TRBV29-1 to TRBJ2-6, with a tentative D call TRBD1 (5 bases). The clonotype comes from a man between 45 and 60 years old who received an inactivated influenza vaccine. Sample: PBMCs from blood, taken 12 days after vaccination. This CDR3 reads CSVQGLPGANVLTF. The CDR3, as DNA: TGCAGCGTCCAGGGCCTTCCTGGGGCCAACGTCCTGACTTTC.